This note documents a single T cell receptor beta chain sequence. Its antigen is still unknown. Profiled with immunoSEQ multiplex PCR; TCRdb holds only in-frame clones, not every one. Of over 150,000 clones listed, 90% to 95% are singletons. These data originate in a study of T cell responses to AZD1222 COVID-19 vaccine. General study results and limits: Repertoire collection took place solely once the T cell response had peaked. Rises in breadth and depth of Spike-specific TCRs came after two AZD1222 doses.

CDR1 is MDHEN, CDR2 SYDVKM, per germline. Trimming pared 6 bases from V and 5 bases from J, leaving 20 bases between. The CDR3 has 16 residues. The rearrangement joins TRBV28 to TRBJ1-5; D remains unclear. Sequences were derived from peripheral blood, sampled 28 days after the second AZD1222 dose. The sequence was collected from an adult who received the AZD1222 COVID-19 vaccine. The CDR3 here is CASSYSGGRRHQPQHF. The DNA for the CDR3 is TGTGCCAGCAGCTATTCCGGCGGGAGGAGACATCAGCCCCAGCATTTT.